This TCR beta chain was sequenced for a study of preoperative IRX-2 immunotherapy in early breast cancer. Treatment: preoperative locoregional IRX-2 cytokine immunotherapy. Preoperative locoregional IRX-2 cytokine immunotherapy was tested in the phase Ib source study. The method was immunoSEQ multiplex PCR; TCRdb's version includes in-frame clones alone and lacks a portion of them. The sample lists around 40,000 clones; approximately 94% were seen once. This CDR3 is built from 15 residues. In germline, CDR1 is SGDLS, CDR2 YYNGEE. V gave up 0 bases and J gave up 1 base, with 9 bases separating them. Specimen: tumor tissue, collected after IRX-2 immunotherapy. This TCR came from a human donor with breast cancer. The rearrangement joins TRBV9 to TRBJ2-3, with D tentatively TRBD2 (6 bases). CDR3 loop: CASSVGGAGTDTQYF. The CDR3 bases are TGTGCCAGCAGCGTAGGCGGGGCGGGCACAGATACGCAGTATTTT.